A single sample is the source of the 31 T cell receptor beta chains below, sequenced in a study of cytomegalovirus exposure and HLA in healthy donors. PCR employed 60 Vbeta and 13 Jbeta primers. Sequencing was performed with immunoSEQ multiplex PCR; in TCRdb, only in-frame clones are kept and a portion is missing. Among around 140,000 clones listed, around 84% were seen once. The sequenced sample consisted of PBMCs. All receptors derive from a man aged 50 to 59 in good health and CMV-seronegative.

Only one count was recorded for this clone. The gene calls are TRBV14 and TRBJ1-2, with D hard to call. The length of the CDR3 is 16 residues. Germline CDR1 reads SGHDN; CDR2 reads FVKESK. V lost 1 base and J lost 7, with 19 bases in between. The CDR3 DNA reads TGTGCCAGCAGCCAAGTCGTACGCGCTGGAGGCGGTGGCTACACCTTC. This sequence encodes CASSQVVRAGGGGYTF.

The V call is TRBV11-3, the J call TRBJ2-3, with 14 bases aligning to TRBD2. This CDR3 comprises 17 residues. Trimming removed 4 bases from V and 3 bases from J; junction bases left unmatched: 6. Germline CDR1 is SGHNT and CDR2 is YENEEA. The CDR3 DNA is TGTGCCAGCAGCTCCGGACTAGCGGGAGGTGGTACAGATACGCAGTATTTT. As protein: CASSSGLAGGGTDTQYF.

This clone was detected once. This chain links TRBV19 with TRBJ2-5, with TRBD2 identical over 13 bases. CDR3 length: 16 residues. The germline V gene has CDR1 LNHDA and CDR2 SQIVND (reference sequence). The J segment lost 5 bases and the V segment lost 4 bases, leaving 7 bases of the junction unmatched. The CDR3 sequence: CASSTWTSGSGETQYF. The DNA of the CDR3 is TGTGCCAGTAGTACATGGACTAGCGGGAGCGGTGAGACCCAGTACTTC.

The CDR3 DNA follows: TGTGCCAGTAGGGGACAGGTCAAAAACACTGAAGCTTTCTTT. It yields the protein CASRGQVKNTEAFF. The chain couples TRBV19 to TRBJ1-1; TRBD1 agrees at 8 bases. Germline trimming cut 6 bases from V and 2 bases from J; bases unmatched to any gene: 5. Germline V lookup: CDR1 LNHDA, CDR2 SQIVND (reference sequence). The CDR3 runs 14 residues.

This chain connects TRBV5-1 to TRBJ1-2; 7 nucleotides agree with TRBD1. Germline V gives CDR1 SGHRS, CDR2 YFSETQ. CDR3 length: 17 amino acids. V was pared by 0 bases and J by 3 bases, with 11 bases of the junction left unmatched. The CDR3 DNA is TGCGCCAGCAGCTTGGATGTAGGGGGCGCGAGGGACTATGGCTACACCTTC. Encoded protein: CASSLDVGGARDYGYTF. Full variable domain (outside the CDR3, taken from reference TRBV5-1 and TRBJ1-2): KAGVTQTPRYLIKTRGQQVTLSCSPISGHRSVSWYQQTPGQGLQFLFEYFSETQRNKGNFPGRFSGRQFSNSRSEMNVSTLELGDSALYLCASSLDVGGARDYGYTFGSGTRLTVV.

The chain recombines TRBV5-6 with TRBJ2-3; the match to TRBD1 covers 9 bases. Trimming removed 7 bases from V and 4 bases from J; junction bases left unmatched: 7. Germline V gene lookup returns CDR1 SGHDT and CDR2 YYEEEE. The CDR3 runs to 14 residues. The CDR3 DNA reads TGTGCCAGCGAGGACAGGGGAAACCCAGATACGCAGTATTTT. This sequence encodes CASEDRGNPDTQYF. Full variable domain (outside the CDR3, taken from reference TRBV5-6 and TRBJ2-3): DAGVTQSPTHLIKTRGQQVTLRCSPKSGHDTVSWYQQALGQGPQFIFQYYEEEERQRGNFPDRFSGHQFPNYSSELNVNALLLGDSALYLCASEDRGNPDTQYFGPGTRLTVL.

CDR3 nucleotides: TGCGCCAGCAGCCCATCACAGGGTGCAAGGGGTGGCTACACCTTC. Translating gives CASSPSQGARGGYTF. The chain recombines TRBV4-1 with TRBJ1-2, with D possibly matching TRBD1 (6 bases). The CDR3 consists of 15 residues. Trimming removed 4 bases from V and 7 bases from J, with 19 bases in between. Looked up from germline, CDR1 is MGHRA and CDR2 is YSYEKL.

This chain uses TRBV5-1 with TRBJ1-6, with 8 bases matching TRBD1. CDR1 is SGHRS and CDR2 is YFSETQ in the germline V gene. V lost 2 bases to trimming and J lost 10 bases; unmatched junction nucleotides: 14. This CDR3 has 17 amino acids. The CDR3 nucleotides are TGCGCCAGCAGCTTACTCAATCCGGGACAGGAGGGGTCACCCCTCCACTTT. Translating it yields CASSLLNPGQEGSPLHF. The entire variable domain, with the rest obtained from reference TRBV5-1 and TRBJ1-6, is as follows: KAGVTQTPRYLIKTRGQQVTLSCSPISGHRSVSWYQQTPGQGLQFLFEYFSETQRNKGNFPGRFSGRQFSNSRSEMNVSTLELGDSALYLCASSLLNPGQEGSPLHFGNGTRLTVT.

The J gene is TRBJ2-7, the V gene TRBV7-9; TRBD2 might be the D (6 bases). CDR3 length: 15 residues. Germline values: CDR1 SEHNR, CDR2 FQNEAQ (reference sequence). V lost 3 bases and J lost 3, with 15 bases in between. The CDR3 DNA follows: TGTGCCAGCAGCTTCCTCGGGGGACTGAGCTACGAGCAGTACTTC. Its protein is CASSFLGGLSYEQYF.

This clone was seen a single time. The DNA of the CDR3 is TGTGCCAGCAGTGCAGGACAGAGAGTATCTGGGGCCAACGTCCTGACTTTC. Amino acid sequence: CASSAGQRVSGANVLTF. The genes are TRBV27 and TRBJ2-6, with D tentatively TRBD1 (6 bases). The CDR3 runs to 17 residues. CDR1 is MNHEY, CDR2 SMNVEV, per germline (reference sequence). V lost 5 bases and J lost 1, with 15 bases in between.

The V gene is TRBV28, the J gene TRBJ1-1, with 7 bases lining up with TRBD1. The CDR3 spans 12 residues. Unmatched junction bases numbered 1, after V lost 6 bases and J lost 3 bases. CDR1 is MDHEN, CDR2 SYDVKM, per germline. The CDR3: CASRTGHTEAFF. DNA for the CDR3: TGTGCCAGCAGGACAGGGCACACTGAAGCTTTCTTT.

The chain has TRBV30 and TRBJ2-5; tentatively, D is TRBD1 (6 bases). The germline CDR1 and CDR2 sequences are GTSNPN and SVGIG (reference sequence). The CDR3 length is 16 residues. With 3 bases removed from V and 3 bases from J, the gap between germline ends came to 20 bases. CDR3 amino acids: CAWSLSRKGDKETQYF. As DNA, the CDR3 is TGTGCCTGGAGCCTTAGCCGCAAAGGGGACAAAGAGACCCAGTACTTC.

The rearrangement joins TRBV28 to TRBJ1-5, with D possibly TRBD1 on 6 matching bases. This CDR3 contains 15 residues. Germline CDR1 reads MDHEN; CDR2 reads SYDVKM. Trimming removed 8 bases from V and 1 base from J, with 15 bases in between. CDR3 sequence (DNA): TGTGCCAGCCTTCGGGCAGGGGTGAGCAATCAGCCCCAGCATTTT. Its translation is CASLRAGVSNQPQHF.

The genes are TRBV6-1 and TRBJ2-2; TRBD1 might be the D (6 bases). The V and J ends lost 5 bases and 4 bases respectively, with 8 bases between them. The V gene's germline CDR1 is MNHNS and CDR2 SASEGT. The CDR3 runs to 13 residues. CDR3 in DNA: TGTGCCAGCAGTACAGGGCGCACCGGGGAGCTGTTTTTT. It yields the protein CASSTGRTGELFF.

V is TRBV5-6 and J is TRBJ2-3; the match to TRBD2 covers 9 bases. Germline-derived CDR1 and CDR2 are SGHDT and YYEEEE. J lost 4 bases, V lost 2 bases, and 2 bases had no gene match. This CDR3 contains 14 residues. CDR3 nucleotides: TGTGCCAGCAGCTTACAGCGGGGGGCAGATACGCAGTATTTT. Translating it yields CASSLQRGADTQYF.

This clone was counted only a few times. The chain employs TRBV4-2 and TRBJ2-7, with 7 bases fitting TRBD2. The CDR3 is 16 amino acids. Germline V gene lookup returns CDR1 LGHNA and CDR2 YNFKEQ. V trimming: 3 bases; J trimming: 0 bases; junction bases outside the gene matches: 8. The CDR3 DNA reads TGTGCCAGCAGCCAGGGGGGACTAATTGGCTCCTACGAGCAGTACTTC. It translates to CASSQGGLIGSYEQYF.

The chain couples TRBV5-1 to TRBJ2-3; maybe TRBD1 (5 bases). Trimming stripped 1 base from V and 0 bases from J, with 18 bases between. Germline V gene sequence: CDR1 SGHRS, CDR2 YFSETQ. The CDR3 is 18 amino acids. As DNA, the CDR3 is TGCGCCAGCAGCTTGCCATCAACAGGTGGCCTCAGCACAGATACGCAGTATTTT. Encoded protein: CASSLPSTGGLSTDTQYF. Variable domain in full (rest from reference TRBV5-1 and TRBJ2-3): KAGVTQTPRYLIKTRGQQVTLSCSPISGHRSVSWYQQTPGQGLQFLFEYFSETQRNKGNFPGRFSGRQFSNSRSEMNVSTLELGDSALYLCASSLPSTGGLSTDTQYFGPGTRLTVL.

The chain employs TRBV6-5 and TRBJ1-1, with TRBD1 as a possible D gene (6 bases). The CDR3 totals 14 residues. The germline gives CDR1 MNHEY, CDR2 SVGAGI. Deletions cut 5 bases from V and 5 bases from J, with 15 bases between. CDR3 sequence (DNA): TGTGCCAGCAGTACCAGGGGAATACGGACTGAAGCTTTCTTT. Translation: CASSTRGIRTEAFF.

V gene TRBV2 combines with J gene TRBJ2-1; maybe TRBD2 (5 bases). This CDR3 has 19 amino acids. Germline assignment: CDR1 SNHLY and CDR2 FYNNEI. Trimming cost V 2 bases and J 0 bases, with 20 bases left between them. CDR3 in DNA: TGTGCCAGCAGTGAATTCCTCCTCAGCGGCAGTTACTCCTACAATGAGCAGTTCTTC. It encodes CASSEFLLSGSYSYNEQFF. The full variable domain, completed using reference TRBV2 and TRBJ2-1, is EPEVTQTPSHQVTQMGQEVILRCVPISNHLYFYWYRQILGQKVEFLVSFYNNEISEKSEIFDDQFSVERPDGSNFTLKIRSTKLEDSAMYFCASSEFLLSGSYSYNEQFFGPGTRLTVL.

The V gene is TRBV19, the J gene TRBJ1-5; a possible D gene is TRBD1 (6 bases). Trimming stripped 5 bases from V and 1 base from J, with 21 bases between. CDR3 size: 18 residues. CDR1 is LNHDA, CDR2 SQIVND, per germline (reference sequence). CDR3 residues: CASSRKGDTRESNQPQHF. DNA of the CDR3: TGTGCCAGTAGTCGAAAAGGGGACACCAGGGAGAGCAATCAGCCCCAGCATTTT.

The rearrangement uses TRBV6-5 and TRBJ1-2; TRBD1 aligns across 8 bases. CDR3 size: 15 residues. The V and J ends lost 2 bases and 4 bases, in that order; junction bases with no gene match: 6. Per the germline V gene, CDR1 is MNHEY and CDR2 is SVGAGI. This CDR3 reads CASSYETGVFYGYTF. Written as DNA, the CDR3 is TGTGCCAGCAGTTACGAGACAGGGGTTTTCTATGGCTACACCTTC.

V is TRBV2 and J is TRBJ2-3; TRBD1 might be the D (5 bases). Germline V gene lookup returns CDR1 SNHLY and CDR2 FYNNEI. CDR3 length: 14 amino acids. V was pared by 2 bases and J by 6 bases, with 12 bases between. Here the CDR3 DNA reads TGTGCCAGCAGTGAACAGGGATTACGCGATACGCAGTATTTT. Its protein product is CASSEQGLRDTQYF.

V gene TRBV6-1 combines with J gene TRBJ2-6; D is perhaps TRBD1 (6 bases). The CDR3 spans 20 residues. Germline V gene data show CDR1 as MNHNS and CDR2 as SASEGT. V dropped 1 base and J dropped 4 bases, with 23 bases sitting between them. CDR3 residues: CASSEVLVVTGWAGANVLTF. The CDR3 region has the DNA TGTGCCAGCAGTGAAGTCTTGGTGGTAACAGGGTGGGCCGGGGCCAACGTCCTGACTTTC.

This clone was observed a few times. V and J are TRBV5-5 and TRBJ1-1; D gene unclear. The CDR3 extends over 13 amino acids. Trimming took 4 bases from V and 1 from J, leaving 8 bases between them. Germline CDR1 is SGHKS and CDR2 is YYEKEE (reference sequence). In nucleotides, the CDR3 is TGTGCCAGCAGCCGACAAGAGAACACTGAAGCTTTCTTT. Its protein is CASSRQENTEAFF.

This chain joins TRBV5-1 and TRBJ2-3; 9 bases match TRBD2. The CDR3 contains 15 residues. CDR1 is SGHRS and CDR2 is YFSETQ in the germline V gene. V lost 6 bases, J lost 3 bases, and 8 bases stayed unmatched. CDR3 DNA: TGCGCCAGCATGGGCGGGGGGGCCAGGACAGATACGCAGTATTTT. Translating it yields CASMGGGARTDTQYF.

The chain uses TRBV10-2 and TRBJ1-2; 8 bases match TRBD1. Germline V gene lookup returns CDR1 WSHSY and CDR2 SAAADI. This CDR3 comprises 18 residues. V lost 1 base to trimming and J lost 3 bases; unmatched junction nucleotides: 13. CDR3 coding DNA: TGCGCCAGCAGTGAGTACGGTGCGAGCGGGACAGGCGACTATGGCTACACCTTC. Translation: CASSEYGASGTGDYGYTF.

The J gene is TRBJ1-1, the V gene TRBV5-1; D uncertain. The germline CDR1 and CDR2 sequences are SGHRS and YFSETQ. The germline V and J ends were trimmed by 0 bases and 5 bases, with 8 bases remaining between them. The CDR3 is 13 amino acids. The CDR3 bases are TGCGCCAGCAGCTTGGGTGGGCCTACTGAAGCTTTCTTT. It yields the protein CASSLGGPTEAFF.

This clone was observed a few times. CDR3 residues: CASGQGGNQPQHF. The CDR3 DNA reads as TGTGCCAGTGGACAGGGCGGCAATCAGCCCCAGCATTTT. V usage is TRBV19 and J usage is TRBJ1-5; 8 bases are shared with TRBD1. This CDR3 is 13 amino acids long. Unmatched junction bases numbered 2, after V lost 8 bases and J lost 2 bases. Germline V gene sequence: CDR1 LNHDA, CDR2 SQIVND (reference sequence).

The CDR3 nucleotides are TGCGCCAGCAGCTGGACATCAGCGGGACTCAGGGATACGCAGTATTTT. Translation gives CASSWTSAGLRDTQYF. The chain carries TRBV5-1 and TRBJ2-3; TRBD2 matches 7 bases. V shed 3 bases and J 6 bases; nucleotides not matched to a gene: 13. The CDR3 length is 16 residues. CDR1 is SGHRS and CDR2 is YFSETQ in the germline V gene.

The V call is TRBV10-2, the J call TRBJ2-1; 9 bases are a match to TRBD2. Germline CDR1 reads WSHSY; CDR2 reads SAAADI. Trimming removed 9 bases from V and 5 bases from J; junction bases left unmatched: 5. The CDR3 is made up of 13 amino acids. The CDR3 is CASFASGNNEQFF. CDR3 in DNA: TGCGCCAGTTTTGCTAGCGGGAACAATGAGCAGTTCTTC.

A single count supports this clone. The chain has TRBV19 and TRBJ2-2, with 11 bases that match TRBD1. In germline, CDR1 is LNHDA, CDR2 SQIVND (reference sequence). This CDR3 contains 16 residues. Losses at the gene ends were 5 bases for V and 8 bases for J; bases not matched to a gene: 10. The CDR3 bases are TGTGCCAGTAGTTCCGGGACAGGGGGAGAACCGGGGGAGCTGTTTTTT. Its translation: CASSSGTGGEPGELFF. The full variable domain, its missing parts supplied by reference TRBV19 and TRBJ2-2, is DGGITQSPKYLFRKEGQNVTLSCEQNLNHDAMYWYRQDPGQGLRLIYYSQIVNDFQKGDIAEGYSVSREKKESFPLTVTSAQKNPTAFYLCASSSGTGGEPGELFFGEGSRLTVL.